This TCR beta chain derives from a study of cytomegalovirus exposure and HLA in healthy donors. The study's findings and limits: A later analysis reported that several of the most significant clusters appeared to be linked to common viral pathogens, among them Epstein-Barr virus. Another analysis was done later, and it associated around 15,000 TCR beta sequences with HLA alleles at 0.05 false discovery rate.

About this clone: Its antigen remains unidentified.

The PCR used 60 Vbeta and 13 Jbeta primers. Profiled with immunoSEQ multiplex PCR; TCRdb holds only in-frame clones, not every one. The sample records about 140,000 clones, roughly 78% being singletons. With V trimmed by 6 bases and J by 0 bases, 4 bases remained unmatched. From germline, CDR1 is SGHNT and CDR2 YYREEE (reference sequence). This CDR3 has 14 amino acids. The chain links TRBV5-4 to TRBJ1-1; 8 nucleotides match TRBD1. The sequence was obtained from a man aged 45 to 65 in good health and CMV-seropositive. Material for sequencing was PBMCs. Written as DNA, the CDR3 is TGTGCCAGCAAACTGACAGGGGTGAACACTGAAGCTTTCTTT. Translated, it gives CASKLTGVNTEAFF.